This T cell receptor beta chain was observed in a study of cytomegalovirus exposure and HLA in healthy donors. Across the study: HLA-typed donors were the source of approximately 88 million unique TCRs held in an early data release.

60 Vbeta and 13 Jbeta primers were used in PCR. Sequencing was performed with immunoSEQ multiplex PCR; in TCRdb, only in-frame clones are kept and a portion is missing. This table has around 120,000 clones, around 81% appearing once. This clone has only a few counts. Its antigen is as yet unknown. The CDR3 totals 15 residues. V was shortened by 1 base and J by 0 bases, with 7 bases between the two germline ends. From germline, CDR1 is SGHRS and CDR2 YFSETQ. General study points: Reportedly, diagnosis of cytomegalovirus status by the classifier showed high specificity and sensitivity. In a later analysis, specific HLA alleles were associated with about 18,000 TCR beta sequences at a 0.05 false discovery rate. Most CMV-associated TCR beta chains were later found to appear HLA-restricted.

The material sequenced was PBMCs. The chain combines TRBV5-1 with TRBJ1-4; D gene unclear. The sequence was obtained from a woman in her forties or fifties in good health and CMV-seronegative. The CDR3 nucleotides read TGCGCCAGCAGCTTGTGGACTGCAACTAATGAAAAACTGTTTTTT. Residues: CASSLWTATNEKLFF.